One T cell receptor (beta chain) is described in this entry. Its antigen is unidentified. Germline CDR1 and CDR2: GTSNPN and SVGIG (reference sequence). V was trimmed by 5 bases and J by 6 bases, leaving 14 bases between them. The CDR3 runs 13 residues. Analysis merged second doses at about 4 or about 12 weeks. These data belong to a study of T cell responses to AZD1222 COVID-19 vaccine. Study results and limitations: Repertoire collection took place solely once the T cell response had peaked.

Assay: immunoSEQ multiplex PCR; the TCRdb copy retains only in-frame clones and omits some. The sample holds some 200,000 clones, approximately 90% seen once. This TCR was recovered from an adult who received the AZD1222 COVID-19 vaccine. Sequences were derived from peripheral blood, sampled 28 days after the second AZD1222 dose. The V call is TRBV30, the J call TRBJ1-5; D perhaps matches TRBD1 (6 bases). The CDR3 here is CAWDKGEFQPQHF. The CDR3, as DNA: TGTGCCTGGGATAAGGGGGAATTTCAGCCCCAGCATTTT. The full variable domain, in which reference TRBV30 and TRBJ1-5 provide the parts outside the CDR3, is SQTIHQWPATLVQPVGSPLSLECTVEGTSNPNLYWYRQAAGRGLQLLFYSVGIGQISSEVPQNLSASRPQDRQFILSSKKLLLSDSGFYLCAWDKGEFQPQHFGDGTRLSIL.